These T cell receptor beta chains were read from a single sample in a study of blood T cells in healthy people across ages. TCRdb processed the 5' RACE reads anew with MiXCR; each CDR3 protein has one entry. The sample shows roughly 720,000 distinct CDR3 sequences, approximately 55% of them seen only once. Specimen: blood. The receptors come from a man older than 75 in good health. The CDR3 runs from the conserved cysteine through the conserved F or W. D genes are given only for firm matches. Rows give clone size only sometimes, using once, few, many, or a class for an expanded clone.

J | size | V | D | DNA | CDR3
TRBJ2-5 | NA | TRBV28 | NA | TGTGCCAGCAGTTTGGACTCACAGACCCAGTACTTC | CASSLDSQTQYF
TRBJ2-6 | few | TRBV7-2 | NA | TGTGCCAGCAGCTTAGATCTCTCGGACAGCAACGTCCTGACTTTC | CASSLDLSDSNVLTF
TRBJ1-2 | NA | TRBV28 | TRBD1 | TGTGCCAGCAGGATACGGACAGGAGTCTATGGCTACACCTTC | CASRIRTGVYGYTF
TRBJ2-3 | few | TRBV13 | TRBD2 | TGTGCCAGCACGGGGCTAGCGGGAGCAGATACGCAGTATTTT | CASTGLAGADTQYF
TRBJ1-4 | NA | TRBV10-3 | NA | TGTGCCACAGGGGCCGACGAAAAACTGTTTTTT | CATGADEKLFF
TRBJ2-1 | few | TRBV3-1 | TRBD2 | TGTGCCAGCAGCTCCAGAATGGGGCTAGCGGGAGGGCCGGGCAATGAGCAGTTCTTC | CASSSRMGLAGGPGNEQFF
TRBJ2-1 | NA | TRBV9 | TRBD2 | TGTGCCAGCAGCGCCCCGGCCTCTCCTTTGACGGGAGGACCCTACAATGAGCAGTTCTTC | CASSAPASPLTGGPYNEQFF
TRBJ2-7 | NA | TRBV5-1 | NA | TGCGCCAGCAGCTTATCTGGGTTCTACGAGCAGTACTTC | CASSLSGFYEQYF
TRBJ2-3 | NA | TRBV3-1 | NA | TGTGCCAGCAGCCAAGGAAGAGGGCGGAGTGTTACGCAGTATTTT | CASSQGRGRSVTQYF
TRBJ2-3 | NA | TRBV2 | TRBD2 | TGTGCCAGCAGTGCTAGCGGGAAGAGCACAGATACGCAGTATTTT | CASSASGKSTDTQYF
TRBJ2-2 | once | TRBV24-1 | TRBD2 | TGTGCCACCAGTGATTCGCTAGCGGGAGAAATCGGGGAGCTGTTTTTT | CATSDSLAGEIGELFF
TRBJ1-1 | NA | TRBV7-8 | TRBD1 | TGTGCCAGCAGCCTCGGACAGGGCCCGAACACTGAAGCTTTCTTT | CASSLGQGPNTEAFF
TRBJ1-1 | NA | TRBV2 | NA | TGTGCCAGCAACCTTCGGTACACTGAAGCTTTCTTT | CASNLRYTEAFF
TRBJ2-3 | NA | TRBV24-1 | TRBD2 | TGTGCCACCAGTGACCCTAGCGGGGGACACAGATACGCGTATTTT | CATSDPSGGHRYAYF
TRBJ2-2 | NA | TRBV20-1 | NA | TGCAGTGCTAGAGATCGCCTAGCGAACACCGGGGAGCTGTTTTTT | CSARDRLANTGELFF
TRBJ2-5 | NA | TRBV9 | TRBD2 | TGTGCCAGCAGCGCTCAAGCGGGAGGGGGTGAGCAGTACTTC | CASSAQAGGGEQYF
TRBJ2-7 | NA | TRBV7-8 | TRBD2 | TGTGCCAGCAGCTTTATCCCGGGACTAGCGGGAGGGCCATACGAGCAGTACTTC | CASSFIPGLAGGPYEQYF
TRBJ2-3 | medium-sized | TRBV20-1 | NA | TGCAGTGCTAATAGCGCTACCACGCAGTATTTT | CSANSATTQYF
TRBJ1-1 | NA | TRBV7-9 | TRBD1 | TGTGCCAGCAGCTTAGCAGGGGGCGGGGCCACTGAAGCTTTCTTT | CASSLAGGGATEAFF
TRBJ2-2 | NA | TRBV24-1 | TRBD2 | TGTGCCACCAGTGAACCTGTGACTAGCGGCCCATCTGGGACCGGGGAGCTGTTTTTT | CATSEPVTSGPSGTGELFF
TRBJ2-3 | NA | TRBV20-1 | TRBD2 | TGCAGTGCTAGAGTTCAGGGCGGGAGCGGGGTCCCAGACGCGTATTTT | CSARVQGGSGVPDAYF
TRBJ2-3 | NA | TRBV20-1 | NA | TGCAGTGAGGGTAGGGCCACAGATACGCAGTATTTT | CSEGRATDTQYF
TRBJ2-4 | NA | TRBV12-3/TRBV12-4 | TRBD1 | TGTGCCAGCAGTCCGGACAGGAGGCTACGTGAGCAGTACTTC | CASSPDRRLREQYF
TRBJ1-1 | few | TRBV24-1 | TRBD1 | TGTGCCACCAGTGAACCGGGACAGGGGATGGCTTTCTTT | CATSEPGQGMAFF
TRBJ2-7 | NA | TRBV20-1 | NA | TGCAGTGCGAGGCTAGCGCCGTCCCAGTACTTC | CSARLAPSQYF
TRBJ2-7 | once | TRBV12-3/TRBV12-4 | TRBD1 | TGTGCCAGCAGTTACATCTTGAGGGACAGGCGATACGAGCAGTACTTC | CASSYILRDRRYEQYF
TRBJ1-1 | NA | TRBV5-1 | TRBD1 | TGCGCCAGCGTACAGGGGACTGAAGCTTTCTTT | CASVQGTEAFF
TRBJ2-7 | many | TRBV7-2 | TRBD1 | TGTGCCAGCAGCTTAGACAACAGGGGCTACGAGCAGTACTTC | CASSLDNRGYEQYF
TRBJ1-2 | NA | TRBV11-3 | NA | TGTGCCAGCAGCTCAGGTGCCTATGGCTACACCTTC | CASSSGAYGYTF